These 10 T cell receptor beta chains were sequenced from one sample in a study of T-cell reconstitution after alpha-beta-depleted transplantation in children. Unique molecular identifiers were used in preparing the TCRbeta library. TCRdb used MiXCR to reprocess the PCR reads, holding one entry per CDR3 protein. The sample consists of hundreds of thousands of distinct CDR3 sequences, 20% to 25% of them appearing once. The sequencing here drew on PBMCs, mostly from graft donor cells, taken 360 days after TCRalphabeta/CD19-depleted stem cell transplant. The source is a boy under two years old who had a stem cell transplant for acute myeloid leukemia, so the T cells may come from the graft donor.

CDR3 nucleotide sequence: TGCAGTGCCCGGTTGGGGGTTTCCCAGCCCCAGCATTTT. It codes for CSARLGVSQPQHF. The chain recombines TRBV20-1 with TRBJ1-5; TRBD1 might be the D (5 bases). Germline loops: CDR1 DFQATT, CDR2 SNEGSKA (reference sequence). V shed 6 bases and J shed 7 bases, with 16 bases lying between them. This CDR3 is 13 amino acids long.

The gene calls are TRBV7-2 and TRBJ1-4; D is undetermined. The CDR3 is made up of 15 amino acids. The germline V and J ends were trimmed by 5 bases and 5 bases, with 15 bases remaining between them. Germline CDR1 and CDR2: SGHTA and FQGNSA. CDR3 nucleotide sequence: TGTGCCAGCAGCAATTACAGAGCTGCGAATGAAAAACTGTTTTTT. Amino acid sequence: CASSNYRAANEKLFF.

This clonotype is a singleton in its sample. This rearrangement joins TRBV5-1 to TRBJ2-1, with 7 bases lining up with TRBD2. This CDR3 has 16 residues. V lost 3 bases and J lost 4; bases outside the gene matches: 10. Germline-derived CDR1 and CDR2 are SGHRS and YFSETQ. The CDR3 protein is CASSSDFGGGYNEQFF. The CDR3 coding sequence is TGCGCCAGCAGCTCGGATTTTGGGGGGGGGTACAATGAGCAGTTCTTC.

This clonotype was counted many times. CDR3 in DNA: TGCAGCGTCCTCGGGGACTATCCTGAAGCTTTCTTT. As protein: CSVLGDYPEAFF. This chain connects TRBV29-1 to TRBJ1-1, with D possibly matching TRBD1 (5 bases). CDR3 length equals 12 residues. The V end was cut by 6 bases, the J end by 6 bases, with 14 bases between. CDR1 SQVTM and CDR2 ANQGSEA come from the germline V gene.

As to this clonotype: The junction departs from the called germline gene at one end, perhaps through a read error. The chain is built from TRBV7-9 and TRBJ2-1; D is ambiguous. This CDR3 contains 12 residues. Germline CDR1 reads SEHNR; CDR2 reads FQNEAQ (reference sequence). The CDR3 here is CASSLSYDEQFF. For the CDR3, the DNA is TGTGCCAGCAGCCTTAGCTACGATGAGCAGTTCTTC. The full variable domain, completed using reference TRBV7-9 and TRBJ2-1, is DTGVSQNPRHKITKRGQNVTFRCDPISEHNRLYWYRQTLGQGPEFLTYFQNEAQLEKSRLLSDRFSAERPKGSFSTLEIQRTEQGDSAMYLCASSLSYDEQFFGPGTRLTVL.

V gene TRBV29-1 combines with J gene TRBJ1-4, with D perhaps TRBD1 (6 bases). The germline V and J ends were trimmed by 3 bases and 9 bases, with 14 bases remaining between them. Per the germline V gene, CDR1 is SQVTM and CDR2 is ANQGSEA. This CDR3 has 13 amino acids. The CDR3 nucleotides read TGCAGCGTTGAGGGGGACCAGGGGAAAAAACTGTTTTTT. This encodes CSVEGDQGKKLFF.

CDR3 in amino acids: CASSLGAVLTEAFF. CDR3 sequence (DNA): TGCGCCAGCAGCTTGGGCGCGGTCCTCACTGAAGCTTTCTTT. The J gene is TRBJ1-1, the V gene TRBV5-1; no clear D. Between the trimmed V and J ends, which lost 0 bases and 4 bases, there was a span of 10 bases. Germline CDR1 and CDR2: SGHRS and YFSETQ. This CDR3 spans 14 amino acids.

This clonotype was seen repeatedly, ten times or more. The chain joins TRBV6-4 to TRBJ2-7, with 9 bases lining up with TRBD2. The length of the CDR3 is 16 residues. Germline CDR1 reads MRHNA; CDR2 reads SNTAGT. J gave up 3 bases and V 1 base, and 7 bases lay outside the gene matches. CDR3 sequence (DNA): TGTGCCAGCAGTGACTTCCCCGGGACTAGCATCTACGAGCAGTACTTC. It specifies CASSDFPGTSIYEQYF.

Ten or more counts support this clonotype. DNA for the CDR3: TGTGCCAGCAGCTTTACTAGCGGGGGGGCCAGGAATGAGCAGTTCTTC. Amino acids: CASSFTSGGARNEQFF. This rearrangement joins TRBV7-2 to TRBJ2-1, with 13 bases matching TRBD2. The V and J ends lost 3 bases and 7 bases, in that order; junction bases with no gene match: 6. The V gene's germline CDR1 is SGHTA and CDR2 FQGNSA. This CDR3 has 16 residues.

This clonotype showed up just a few times. J is TRBJ1-5 and V is TRBV5-1; weak D call: TRBD1 (5 bases). This CDR3 spans 13 amino acids. Germline V gives CDR1 SGHRS, CDR2 YFSETQ. V gave up 4 bases and J gave up 2 bases, with 7 bases separating them. CDR3 DNA: TGCGCCAGCAGCGCGGGGGGCAATCAGCCCCAGCATTTT. Translation gives CASSAGGNQPQHF.